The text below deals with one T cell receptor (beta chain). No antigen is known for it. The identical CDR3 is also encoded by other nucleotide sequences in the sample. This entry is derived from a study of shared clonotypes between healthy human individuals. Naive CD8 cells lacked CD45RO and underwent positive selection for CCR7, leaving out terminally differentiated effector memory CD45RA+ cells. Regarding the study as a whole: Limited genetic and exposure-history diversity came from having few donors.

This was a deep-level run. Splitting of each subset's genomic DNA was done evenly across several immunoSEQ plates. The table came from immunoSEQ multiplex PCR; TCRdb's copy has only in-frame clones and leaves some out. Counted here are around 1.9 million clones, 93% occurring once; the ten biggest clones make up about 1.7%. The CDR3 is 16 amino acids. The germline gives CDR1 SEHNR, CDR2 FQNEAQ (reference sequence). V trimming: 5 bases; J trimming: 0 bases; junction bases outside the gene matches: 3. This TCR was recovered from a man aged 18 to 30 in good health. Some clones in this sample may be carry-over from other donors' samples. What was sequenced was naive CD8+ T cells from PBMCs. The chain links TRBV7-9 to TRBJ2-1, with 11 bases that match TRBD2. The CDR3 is CASSPSGGSSYNEQFF. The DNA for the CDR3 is TGTGCCAGCAGCCCTAGCGGGGGGAGCTCCTACAATGAGCAGTTCTTC.